This T cell receptor (beta chain) originates from a study of graft-versus-host responses after intestinal transplantation. Study in general: Tacrolimus and steroids were given for around 3 years to all recipients after anti-thymocyte globulin induction. Study-wide findings and caveats: GvH clones surfaced in recipient marrow, some emerging earlier in ileum or blood. The study associated peak circulating GvH clone levels with early post-transplant HvG declines. The study found high graft-versus-host to host-versus-graft clonal ratios in allografts of patients with graft-donor T cell macrochimerism.

The table came from immunoSEQ multiplex PCR; TCRdb's copy has only in-frame clones and leaves some out. The sample has 3,500 to 4,000 clones; 40% to 45% are singletons. This clone was seen more than once but under ten times. Irradiated, violet-dye-labeled stimulators (roughly 200,000) were plated alongside roughly 200,000 CFSE-labeled responders. This CDR3 has 15 residues. The ends lost 0 bases at V and 6 bases at J; junction bases unmatched: 6. Germline-derived CDR1 and CDR2 are MRHNA and SNTAGT. J is TRBJ2-3 and V is TRBV6-4, with 7 positions matching TRBD2. The clonotype comes from a human patient who was an organ donor for intestinal transplantation. The input for sequencing was alloreactive CD8+ T cells from a mixed lymphocyte reaction culture, taken before transplantation. As to subset: CFSE-low proliferating T cells sorted from approximately six-day pre-transplant mixed lymphocyte reaction (GvH or HvG direction). This chain's CDR3 is CASSDSGGSLDTQYF. The DNA of the CDR3 is TGTGCCAGCAGTGACTCGGGGGGGAGCTTGGATACGCAGTATTTT.